This entry describes one T cell receptor beta chain. As handled by the study authors: Estimation of nucleated cell counts was performed using reference gene primer amplification. TCRdb's copy holds only in-frame clones and misses some; the assay was immunoSEQ multiplex PCR. D and trimming were read from the DNA, whereas the V and J calls and clone size are those reported in that table. This table holds around 310,000 clones, nearly 90% found once. Seattle's enrolled individuals joined amid active infection and were then monitored longitudinally. This entry is derived from a study of blood T cell repertoires in COVID-19. Looking at the study overall: There were acute and convalescent COVID-19 samples, and they came from the United States, Italy and Spain.

Germline V gives CDR1 SGDLS, CDR2 YYNGEE. Trimming at V came to 4 bases and at J to 6 bases, leaving 10 bases not matched to a gene. The CDR3 length is 15 residues. This clonotype was obtained from a woman aged 40-49 years with COVID-19, enrolled during active disease. The gene calls are TRBV9 and TRBJ2-3, with 8 positions matching TRBD2. The sample was peripheral blood. The CDR3, as DNA: TGTGCCAGCAGCATTCATAGCGGGGCCGGGGATACGCAGTATTTT. It encodes CASSIHSGAGDTQYF.